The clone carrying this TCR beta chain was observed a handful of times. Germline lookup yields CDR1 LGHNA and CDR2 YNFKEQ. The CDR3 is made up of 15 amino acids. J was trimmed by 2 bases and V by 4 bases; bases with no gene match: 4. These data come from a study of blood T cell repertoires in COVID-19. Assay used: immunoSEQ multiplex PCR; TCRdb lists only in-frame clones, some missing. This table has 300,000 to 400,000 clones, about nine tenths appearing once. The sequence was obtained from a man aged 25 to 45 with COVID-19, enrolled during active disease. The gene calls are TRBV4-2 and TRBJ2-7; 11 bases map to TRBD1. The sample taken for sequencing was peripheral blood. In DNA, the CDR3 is TGTGCCAGCAGCCTCGGACAGGGGGCAACCTACGAGCAGTACTTC. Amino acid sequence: CASSLGQGATYEQYF.